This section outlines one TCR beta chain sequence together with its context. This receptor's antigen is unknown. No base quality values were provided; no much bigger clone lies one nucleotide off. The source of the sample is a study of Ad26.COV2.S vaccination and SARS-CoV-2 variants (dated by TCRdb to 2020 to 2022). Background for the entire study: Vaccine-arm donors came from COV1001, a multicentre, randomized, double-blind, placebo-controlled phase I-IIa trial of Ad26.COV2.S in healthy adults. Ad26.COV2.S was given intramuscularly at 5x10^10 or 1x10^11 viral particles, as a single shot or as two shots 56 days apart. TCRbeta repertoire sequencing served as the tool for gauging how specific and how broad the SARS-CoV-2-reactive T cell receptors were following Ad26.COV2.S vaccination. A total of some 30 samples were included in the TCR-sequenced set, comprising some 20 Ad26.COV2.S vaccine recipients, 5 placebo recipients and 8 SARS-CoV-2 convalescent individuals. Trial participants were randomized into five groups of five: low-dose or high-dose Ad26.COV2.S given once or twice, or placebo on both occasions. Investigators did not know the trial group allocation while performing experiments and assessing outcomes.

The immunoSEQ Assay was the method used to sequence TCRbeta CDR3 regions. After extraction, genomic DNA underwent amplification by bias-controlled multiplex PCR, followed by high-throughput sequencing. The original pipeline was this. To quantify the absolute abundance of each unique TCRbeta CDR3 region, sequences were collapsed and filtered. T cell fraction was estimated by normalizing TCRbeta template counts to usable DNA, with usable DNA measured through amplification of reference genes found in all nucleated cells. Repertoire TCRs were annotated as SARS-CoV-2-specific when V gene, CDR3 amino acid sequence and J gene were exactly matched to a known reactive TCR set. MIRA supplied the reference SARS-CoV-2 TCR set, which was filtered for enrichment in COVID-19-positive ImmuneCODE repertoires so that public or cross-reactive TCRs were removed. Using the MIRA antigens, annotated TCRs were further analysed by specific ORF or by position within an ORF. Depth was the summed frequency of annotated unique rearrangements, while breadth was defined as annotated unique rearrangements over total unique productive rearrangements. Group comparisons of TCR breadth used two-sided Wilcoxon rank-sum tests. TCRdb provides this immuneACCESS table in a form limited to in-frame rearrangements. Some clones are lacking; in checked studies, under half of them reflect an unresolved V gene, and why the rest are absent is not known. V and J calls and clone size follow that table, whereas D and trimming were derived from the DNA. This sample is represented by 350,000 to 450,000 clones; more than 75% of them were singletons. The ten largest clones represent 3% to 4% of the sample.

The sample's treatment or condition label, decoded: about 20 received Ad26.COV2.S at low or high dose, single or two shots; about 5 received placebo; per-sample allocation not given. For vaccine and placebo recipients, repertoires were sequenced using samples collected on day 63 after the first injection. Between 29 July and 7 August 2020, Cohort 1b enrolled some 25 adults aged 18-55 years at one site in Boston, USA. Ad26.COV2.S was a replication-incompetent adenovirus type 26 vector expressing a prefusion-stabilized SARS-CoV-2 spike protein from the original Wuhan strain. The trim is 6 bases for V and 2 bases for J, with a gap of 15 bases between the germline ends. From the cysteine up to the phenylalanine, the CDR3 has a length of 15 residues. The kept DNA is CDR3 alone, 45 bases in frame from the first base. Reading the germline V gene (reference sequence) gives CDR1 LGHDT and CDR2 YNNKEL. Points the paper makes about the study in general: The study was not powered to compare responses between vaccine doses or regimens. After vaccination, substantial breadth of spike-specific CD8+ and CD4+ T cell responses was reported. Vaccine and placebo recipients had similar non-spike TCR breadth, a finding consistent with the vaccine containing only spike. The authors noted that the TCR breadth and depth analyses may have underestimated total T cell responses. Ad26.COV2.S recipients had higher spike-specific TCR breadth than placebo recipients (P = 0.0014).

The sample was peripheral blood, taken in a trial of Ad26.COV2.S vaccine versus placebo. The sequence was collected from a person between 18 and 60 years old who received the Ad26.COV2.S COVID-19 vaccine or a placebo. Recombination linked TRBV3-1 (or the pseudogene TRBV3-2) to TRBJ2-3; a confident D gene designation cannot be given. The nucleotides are TGTGCCAGCAGTTCACTCCGGGCCTACACAGATACGCAGTATTTT. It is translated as CASSSLRAYTDTQYF.